Listed below are T cell receptor beta chains from one sample, sequenced in a study of technical replicates of blood from four donors. Assay: immunoSEQ multiplex PCR; the TCRdb copy retains only in-frame clones and omits some. The sample consists of 85,000 to 100,000 clones, 90% to 96% of them appearing once. Sequencing was done on a sample of T cells isolated from PBMCs. The receptors stem from a human donor in good health. CDR3s include the opening cysteine and the closing phenylalanine or tryptophan. The D gene is left open where the match is weak. Expanded clones are given a class, and other clones once, few, many or no size at all.

d_gene: .; j_gene: TRBJ1-4; abundance: .; v_gene: TRBV10-3; CDR3nt: TGTGCCATCAGTGGTATATCGGGGGACGAAAAACTGTTTTTT; CDR3aa: CAISGISGDEKLFF
d_gene: .; j_gene: TRBJ2-1; abundance: .; v_gene: TRBV19; CDR3nt: TGTGCCAGTAGTGACCTAGGGGGACCTTACAATGAGCAGTTCTTC; CDR3aa: CASSDLGGPYNEQFF
d_gene: .; j_gene: TRBJ2-5; abundance: .; v_gene: TRBV7-8; CDR3nt: TGTGCCAGCAGCTCCAGGGGGGCCAGGGAGACCCAGTACTTC; CDR3aa: CASSSRGARETQYF
d_gene: .; j_gene: TRBJ2-3; abundance: .; v_gene: TRBV10-1; CDR3nt: TGCGCCAGCAGTGAGATCACTAGCACAGATACGCAGTATTTT; CDR3aa: CASSEITSTDTQYF
d_gene: .; j_gene: TRBJ2-7; abundance: .; v_gene: TRBV4-2; CDR3nt: TGTGCCAGCAGCCAAGAAAAAGCCTATAGAGGCGAGCAGTACTTC; CDR3aa: CASSQEKAYRGEQYF
d_gene: TRBD1; j_gene: TRBJ2-7; abundance: once; v_gene: TRBV27; CDR3nt: TGTGCCAGCAGTCCGACCCCCGGGACAGGGGGCTTGTACGAGCAGTACTTC; CDR3aa: CASSPTPGTGGLYEQYF
d_gene: TRBD1; j_gene: TRBJ1-1; abundance: .; v_gene: TRBV7-6; CDR3nt: TGTGCCAGCAGCCAGACAGGGATGAGCACTGAAGCTTTCTTT; CDR3aa: CASSQTGMSTEAFF
d_gene: TRBD2; j_gene: TRBJ2-3; abundance: .; v_gene: TRBV9; CDR3nt: TGTGCCAGCTCTACTAGCGGGGAACGCACAGATACGCAGTATTTT; CDR3aa: CASSTSGERTDTQYF
d_gene: .; j_gene: TRBJ2-1; abundance: .; v_gene: TRBV10-2; CDR3nt: TGCGCCAGCGAGAAGGGAGTTGAGCAGTTCTTC; CDR3aa: CASEKGVEQFF
d_gene: TRBD1; j_gene: TRBJ2-7; abundance: .; v_gene: TRBV11-2; CDR3nt: TGTGCCAGCAGCCAGGGACAGGGCTACGAGCAGTACTTC; CDR3aa: CASSQGQGYEQYF
d_gene: TRBD2; j_gene: TRBJ2-1; abundance: .; v_gene: TRBV11-2; CDR3nt: TGTGCCAGCAGCCCTCAGCGGGGCGGTTACAATGAGCAGTTCTTC; CDR3aa: CASSPQRGGYNEQFF
d_gene: .; j_gene: TRBJ2-2; abundance: .; v_gene: TRBV6-5; CDR3nt: TGTGCCAGCAGTTTGACAGTACAGGCGACCCACGGGGAGCTGTTTTTT; CDR3aa: CASSLTVQATHGELFF
d_gene: TRBD2; j_gene: TRBJ2-7; abundance: .; v_gene: TRBV5-6; CDR3nt: TGTGCCAGCAGCTCCGGGACTAGCGGGATTGGACGCGAGCAGTACTTC; CDR3aa: CASSSGTSGIGREQYF
d_gene: TRBD1; j_gene: TRBJ1-2; abundance: .; v_gene: TRBV6-5; CDR3nt: TGTGCCAGCAGTCCTCCCCCCGACAGGGGGTATGGCTACACCTTC; CDR3aa: CASSPPPDRGYGYTF
d_gene: TRBD2; j_gene: TRBJ2-1; abundance: .; v_gene: TRBV7-2; CDR3nt: TGTGCCAGCAGCTTTACTAGCGGGGGATCCGGCTACAATGAGCAGTTCTTC; CDR3aa: CASSFTSGGSGYNEQFF
d_gene: TRBD2; j_gene: TRBJ2-2; abundance: .; v_gene: TRBV5-1; CDR3nt: TGCGCCAGCAGCGCCGGAGGTGGCGGGAGGGCCTCAGGGGAGCTGTTTTTT; CDR3aa: CASSAGGGGRASGELFF
d_gene: TRBD1; j_gene: TRBJ2-1; abundance: .; v_gene: TRBV9; CDR3nt: TGTGCCAGCAGACCTACGGGACAGGGTGTAAATGAGCAGTTCTTC; CDR3aa: CASRPTGQGVNEQFF
d_gene: .; j_gene: TRBJ2-7; abundance: .; v_gene: TRBV5-1; CDR3nt: TGCGCCAGCAGCTCAACACCATCCTCCTACGAGCAGTACTTC; CDR3aa: CASSSTPSSYEQYF
d_gene: .; j_gene: TRBJ1-1; abundance: once; v_gene: TRBV29-1; CDR3nt: TGCAGCGTCGCTTTGGGGGCGAACACTGAAGCTTTCTTT; CDR3aa: CSVALGANTEAFF
d_gene: TRBD2; j_gene: TRBJ2-1; abundance: .; v_gene: TRBV29-1; CDR3nt: TGCAGCCTCGCCGGGCGGGGGGCCCATGAGCAGTTCTTC; CDR3aa: CSLAGRGAHEQFF
d_gene: .; j_gene: TRBJ1-4; abundance: .; v_gene: TRBV7-3; CDR3nt: TGTGCCAGCAGCTTAACGGGACAAGCTAATGAAAAACTGTTTTTT; CDR3aa: CASSLTGQANEKLFF
d_gene: .; j_gene: TRBJ2-1; abundance: .; v_gene: TRBV11-3; CDR3nt: TGTGCCAGCAGCTTCGACACTTCTACCTACAATGAGCAGTTCTTC; CDR3aa: CASSFDTSTYNEQFF
d_gene: TRBD2; j_gene: TRBJ2-5; abundance: .; v_gene: TRBV30; CDR3nt: TGTGCCTTGACCGGGGGGAGGGAGACCCAGTACTTC; CDR3aa: CALTGGRETQYF
d_gene: TRBD1; j_gene: TRBJ2-5; abundance: .; v_gene: TRBV11-3; CDR3nt: TGTGCCAGTCAGACAGGGGGCGCGGAGACCCAGTACTTC; CDR3aa: CASQTGGAETQYF
d_gene: TRBD1; j_gene: TRBJ1-1; abundance: .; v_gene: TRBV5-1; CDR3nt: TGCGCCAGCAGCGCCGGACAGGGTTCAGGACCTAACACTGAAGCTTTCTTT; CDR3aa: CASSAGQGSGPNTEAFF
d_gene: .; j_gene: TRBJ2-7; abundance: .; v_gene: TRBV2; CDR3nt: TGTGCCAGCAGTCCTCGCGCCTCCTACGAGCAGTACTTC; CDR3aa: CASSPRASYEQYF
d_gene: TRBD1; j_gene: TRBJ2-7; abundance: .; v_gene: TRBV6-6; CDR3nt: TGTGCCAGCAGTTATACACAGGGGGCGTACGAGCAGTACTTC; CDR3aa: CASSYTQGAYEQYF
d_gene: .; j_gene: TRBJ1-6; abundance: .; v_gene: TRBV7-9; CDR3nt: TGTGCCAGCAGCTTAGTCGGACAGTTCTTCTCTTCACCCCTCCACTTT; CDR3aa: CASSLVGQFFSSPLHF
d_gene: TRBD1; j_gene: TRBJ2-7; abundance: once; v_gene: TRBV27; CDR3nt: TGTGCCAGCAGTGACTTGGGTGGGACAGGGAAGGACGAGCAGTACTTC; CDR3aa: CASSDLGGTGKDEQYF
d_gene: .; j_gene: TRBJ2-2; abundance: .; v_gene: TRBV18; CDR3nt: TGTGCCAGCTCACCCGCGGACAGAGCGAACACCGGGGAGCTGTTTTTT; CDR3aa: CASSPADRANTGELFF
d_gene: TRBD2; j_gene: TRBJ2-1; abundance: .; v_gene: TRBV19; CDR3nt: TGTGCCAGTAGGCTAGCGGGAAGGCCGAATGAGCAGTTCTTC; CDR3aa: CASRLAGRPNEQFF
d_gene: TRBD1; j_gene: TRBJ1-2; abundance: .; v_gene: TRBV18; CDR3nt: TGTGCCAGCTCACCACAAAATCCGGGACAGACTCCCTACTATGGCTACACCTTC; CDR3aa: CASSPQNPGQTPYYGYTF
d_gene: .; j_gene: TRBJ2-2; abundance: .; v_gene: TRBV18; CDR3nt: TGTGCCAGCTCACCTGCGGAAGGGGCTCAGACCGGGGAGCTGTTTTTT; CDR3aa: CASSPAEGAQTGELFF
d_gene: .; j_gene: TRBJ2-2; abundance: once; v_gene: TRBV27; CDR3nt: TGTGCCAGCAGTTTAGCAAGGATCCAGGGTGGCGGCACCGGGGAGCTGTTTTTT; CDR3aa: CASSLARIQGGGTGELFF
d_gene: TRBD2; j_gene: TRBJ2-1; abundance: .; v_gene: TRBV7-9; CDR3nt: TGTGCCAGCAGCTTAACGGGGGGGGAGGATGAGCAGTTCTTC; CDR3aa: CASSLTGGEDEQFF
d_gene: TRBD1; j_gene: TRBJ2-3; abundance: .; v_gene: TRBV28; CDR3nt: TGTGCCAGCAGTTTAATGGGACAGCGCACAGATACGCAGTATTTT; CDR3aa: CASSLMGQRTDTQYF
d_gene: .; j_gene: TRBJ2-7; abundance: .; v_gene: TRBV5-1; CDR3nt: TGCGCCAGCAGCCCCGGGGGCAGGGGGGACGAGCAGTACTTC; CDR3aa: CASSPGGRGDEQYF
d_gene: .; j_gene: TRBJ1-4; abundance: .; v_gene: TRBV19; CDR3nt: TGTGCCAGCACATCCGGGTCCACTAATGAAAAACTGTTTTTT; CDR3aa: CASTSGSTNEKLFF
d_gene: TRBD1; j_gene: TRBJ2-1; abundance: .; v_gene: TRBV5-4; CDR3nt: TGTGCCAGCAGGGGACAGGCCTACAATGAGCAGTTCTTC; CDR3aa: CASRGQAYNEQFF
d_gene: .; j_gene: TRBJ1-3; abundance: .; v_gene: TRBV29-1; CDR3nt: TGCAGCGCAGGGGCTGGAAACACCATATATTTT; CDR3aa: CSAGAGNTIYF
d_gene: .; j_gene: TRBJ1-2; abundance: .; v_gene: TRBV7-9; CDR3nt: TGTGCCAGCAGCTCGGGGGGGGGATACTATGGCTACACCTTC; CDR3aa: CASSSGGGYYGYTF
d_gene: .; j_gene: TRBJ2-1; abundance: .; v_gene: TRBV27; CDR3nt: TGTGCCAGCAGTTTAATAAACTTAGCTAGCTCCTACAATGAGCAGTTCTTC; CDR3aa: CASSLINLASSYNEQFF
d_gene: .; j_gene: TRBJ2-2; abundance: .; v_gene: TRBV5-1; CDR3nt: TGCGCCAGCATGACAGCTTCGAACACCGGGGAGCTGTTTTTT; CDR3aa: CASMTASNTGELFF
d_gene: TRBD1; j_gene: TRBJ1-1; abundance: .; v_gene: TRBV19; CDR3nt: TGTGCCAGTAGTAGTCGGTCAACAGGGGTCATTAGGACTGAAGCTTTCTTT; CDR3aa: CASSSRSTGVIRTEAFF
d_gene: .; j_gene: TRBJ1-2; abundance: .; v_gene: TRBV27; CDR3nt: TGTGCCAGCAGTTTCCTCGGGGTTGGCTATGGCTACACCTTC; CDR3aa: CASSFLGVGYGYTF
d_gene: .; j_gene: TRBJ1-1; abundance: .; v_gene: TRBV12-5; CDR3nt: TGTGCTAGTGGATTGACAGCCATCACTGAAGCTTTCTTT; CDR3aa: CASGLTAITEAFF
d_gene: TRBD1; j_gene: TRBJ2-7; abundance: .; v_gene: TRBV28; CDR3nt: TGTGCCAGTTGGGGACAGGGGTCTTCCTACGAGCAGTACTTC; CDR3aa: CASWGQGSSYEQYF
d_gene: .; j_gene: TRBJ2-2; abundance: .; v_gene: TRBV4-2; CDR3nt: TGTGCCAGCAGCCAAGACCAGCGTAGCAACACCGGGGAGCTGTTTTTT; CDR3aa: CASSQDQRSNTGELFF
d_gene: TRBD1; j_gene: TRBJ2-1; abundance: .; v_gene: TRBV10-2; CDR3nt: TGCGCCAGCAGTGTAGACAGGGTGGTTGCGGATGAGCAGTTCTTC; CDR3aa: CASSVDRVVADEQFF
d_gene: .; j_gene: TRBJ1-1; abundance: .; v_gene: TRBV7-2; CDR3nt: TGTGCCAGCAGCTTTGACAGAATGAACACTGAAGCTTTCTTT; CDR3aa: CASSFDRMNTEAFF
d_gene: TRBD2; j_gene: TRBJ2-1; abundance: .; v_gene: TRBV5-1; CDR3nt: TGCGCCAGCAGCACGGGACTAGCGGGAGGAGAGCAGTTCTTC; CDR3aa: CASSTGLAGGEQFF
d_gene: TRBD1; j_gene: TRBJ2-7; abundance: .; v_gene: TRBV10-3; CDR3nt: TGTGCCACCGGGGACAGGGTCTCCTACGAGCAGTACTTC; CDR3aa: CATGDRVSYEQYF
d_gene: .; j_gene: TRBJ1-2; abundance: .; v_gene: TRBV28; CDR3nt: TGTGCCAGCAGTTCGCCGACGCACAGAGTACGCGTCTATGGCTACACCTTC; CDR3aa: CASSSPTHRVRVYGYTF
d_gene: TRBD2; j_gene: TRBJ2-7; abundance: .; v_gene: TRBV19; CDR3nt: TGTGCCAGTTCCCCTAGCGGGGGAGCGCTGTCGCACTACGAGCAGTACTTC; CDR3aa: CASSPSGGALSHYEQYF
d_gene: TRBD1; j_gene: TRBJ2-7; abundance: .; v_gene: TRBV4-2; CDR3nt: TGTGCCAGCAGCCAAGAGTCAGGGGGCGCTACCTACGAGCAGTACTTC; CDR3aa: CASSQESGGATYEQYF
d_gene: .; j_gene: TRBJ2-7; abundance: .; v_gene: TRBV5-1; CDR3nt: TGCGCCAGCAGCTTGGGGCGGTCCTACGAGCAGTACTTC; CDR3aa: CASSLGRSYEQYF
d_gene: .; j_gene: TRBJ1-2; abundance: .; v_gene: TRBV6-4; CDR3nt: TGTGCCAGTAAAGACAGAGACTATGGCTACACCTTC; CDR3aa: CASKDRDYGYTF
d_gene: TRBD1; j_gene: TRBJ2-2; abundance: once; v_gene: TRBV7-9; CDR3nt: TGTGCCAGCAGCGGCCGGGACAGGGGGCGCCCCGGGGAGCTGTTTTTT; CDR3aa: CASSGRDRGRPGELFF
d_gene: TRBD2; j_gene: TRBJ2-1; abundance: .; v_gene: TRBV28; CDR3nt: TGTGCCAGCAGTTTATGGGCTAGCGGGACTTACAATGAGCAGTTCTTC; CDR3aa: CASSLWASGTYNEQFF
d_gene: .; j_gene: TRBJ1-5; abundance: few; v_gene: TRBV23-1; CDR3nt: TGCGCCAGCAGTCACGGCCGGGTCTCCAATCAGCCCCAGCATTTT; CDR3aa: CASSHGRVSNQPQHF